The 29 T cell receptor beta chains listed next were all sequenced from one sample in a study of T cells in Graves' hyperthyroidism and ophthalmopathy. RNA transcripts yielded amplified TCR beta CDR3 regions. An initial round of RT-PCR targeting the TCR CDR3 relied on the HTBI primer set. TCRdb reprocessed the multiplex PCR reads via MiXCR and lists one record per CDR3 protein. The table shows 600,000 or so distinct CDR3 sequences, with about 17% occurring only once. The sample consisted of blood. These receptors came from a woman aged 30 to 39 with Graves' hyperthyroidism.

The sample holds many counts of this clonotype. The V and J genes are TRBV11-3 and TRBJ2-1; 8 nucleotides align to TRBD1. Per germline, CDR1 SGHNT and CDR2 YENEEA. The V and J ends lost 5 bases and 3 bases, in that order; junction bases with no gene match: 6. CDR3 length equals 15 residues. The CDR3: CASSQTGVIYNEQFF. For the CDR3, the DNA is TGTGCCAGCAGCCAGACAGGGGTCATCTACAATGAGCAGTTCTTC.

This clonotype occurred many times. The V gene is TRBV7-2, the J gene TRBJ2-7, with D possibly matching TRBD2 (6 bases). With 0 bases removed from V and 9 bases from J, the gap between germline ends came to 12 bases. Per germline, CDR1 SGHTA and CDR2 FQGNSA. CDR3 length equals 13 residues. CDR3 DNA sequence: TGTGCCAGCAGCTTAGCGGCCGGGGGTGGGCAGTACTTC. This sequence encodes CASSLAAGGGQYF.

The rearrangement links TRBV12-3 or TRBV12-4 to TRBJ2-1, with D unclear. With 4 bases removed from V and 2 bases from J, the gap between germline ends came to 12 bases. The CDR3 contains 15 residues. DNA of the CDR3: TGTGCCAGCAGTTACGGATTGCAACCCTACAATGAGCAGTTCTTC. Translating gives CASSYGLQPYNEQFF.

This clonotype was counted between two and nine times. J is TRBJ2-7 and V is TRBV4-1; no clear D. The CDR3 spans 15 residues. V was pared by 0 bases and J by 2 bases, with 11 bases between. CDR1 is MGHRA, CDR2 YSYEKL, per germline. CDR3 loop: CASSQDEWGTYEQYF. The CDR3 region has the DNA TGCGCCAGCAGCCAAGATGAATGGGGAACCTACGAGCAGTACTTC.

Many counts were recorded for this clonotype. Written as DNA, the CDR3 is TGTGCCAGCAGTTTTGAGGGAATGGCGCAAGAGACCCAGTACTTC. This sequence encodes CASSFEGMAQETQYF. The chain is built from TRBV28 and TRBJ2-5, with a weak D call TRBD2 (5 bases). In germline, CDR1 is MDHEN, CDR2 SYDVKM. The CDR3 sequence is 15 residues long. V gave up 3 bases and J gave up 2 bases, with 13 bases separating them. The entire variable domain, with the rest obtained from reference TRBV28 and TRBJ2-5, is as follows: DVKVTQSSRYLVKRTGEKVFLECVQDMDHENMFWYRQDPGLGLRLIYFSYDVKMKEKGDIPEGYSVSREKKERFSLILESASTNQTSMYLCASSFEGMAQETQYFGPGTRLLVL.

The table lists this clonotype with many counts. CDR3 amino acids: CASSDLGTPDTQYF. CDR3 nucleotides: TGTGCCAGCAGCGATCTCGGAACACCGGATACGCAGTATTTT. The chain uses TRBV11-2 and TRBJ2-3, with no clear D. This CDR3 region has 14 residues. Germline assignment: CDR1 SGHAT and CDR2 FQNNGV. The V and J ends lost 5 bases and 6 bases respectively, with 15 bases between them.

This clonotype was seen a few times. The chain is built from TRBV5-1 and TRBJ2-2; D possibly corresponds to TRBD1 (5 bases). The germline V gene has CDR1 SGHRS and CDR2 YFSETQ. The CDR3 length is 12 residues. V lost 7 bases, J lost 7 bases, and 11 bases lay in between. The CDR3 sequence is CASSAGNGELFF. The CDR3 DNA is TGCGCCAGCTCTGCAGGGAACGGGGAGCTGTTTTTT.

The table lists this clonotype with many counts. This sequence joins TRBV7-2 and TRBJ2-3; 7 nucleotides line up with TRBD2. Germline V gene data show CDR1 as SGHTA and CDR2 as FQGNSA. The CDR3 runs 13 residues. With 8 bases clipped from V and 7 bases from J, the junction kept 9 bases outside the gene matches. CDR3 sequence reads: CASQKPGRNTQYF. Here the CDR3 DNA reads TGTGCCAGCCAAAAACCCGGGAGGAATACGCAGTATTTT.

This rearrangement joins TRBV4-1 to TRBJ2-3; the D gene is possibly TRBD2 (6 bases). This CDR3 has 15 amino acids. CDR1 is MGHRA and CDR2 is YSYEKL in the germline V gene. The ends were cut back, 1 base at V and 9 bases at J, with 17 bases in the middle. This CDR3 is CASSQVLGSVPTQYF. In DNA, the CDR3 is TGCGCCAGCAGCCAAGTTCTCGGGAGCGTCCCAACGCAGTATTTT.

This clonotype showed up many times. This chain uses TRBV2 with TRBJ2-1; no clear D. This CDR3 has 13 amino acids. Trimming took 10 bases from V and 1 from J, leaving 11 bases between them. Germline lookup yields CDR1 SNHLY and CDR2 FYNNEI. CDR3 DNA: TGTGCCACCCAGAGAGGTTCCTACAATGAGCAGTTCTTC. This sequence encodes CATQRGSYNEQFF.

This clonotype was seen ten or more times. J is TRBJ1-4 and V is TRBV28, with D perhaps TRBD1 (6 bases). The CDR3 covers 14 residues. Deletions cut 8 bases from V and 8 bases from J, with 18 bases between. Germline V lookup: CDR1 MDHEN, CDR2 SYDVKM. CDR3 DNA: TGTGCCAGCGCGCGCCGGGGGCTAGGGGAAAAACTGTTTTTT. Residues: CASARRGLGEKLFF.

In its sample, this clonotype was seen many times. The chain uses TRBV6-1 and TRBJ2-7; 7 nucleotides agree with TRBD2. The CDR3 is made up of 15 amino acids. V lost 5 bases to trimming and J lost 5 bases; unmatched junction nucleotides: 12. The V gene's germline CDR1 is MNHNS and CDR2 SASEGT. DNA of the CDR3: TGTGCCAGCAGTACCACAGCGGGAAGGCTGGACGAGCAGTACTTC. As protein: CASSTTAGRLDEQYF.

The V call is TRBV13, the J call TRBJ2-7; TRBD1 aligns across 9 bases. Unmatched junction bases numbered 6, after V lost 4 bases and J lost 5 bases. This CDR3 comprises 14 residues. Germline V CDR1 and CDR2: PRHDT, FYEKMQ (reference sequence). The CDR3 region has the DNA TGTGCCAGCAGCTCAGAGGACAGGGGACACGAGCAGTACTTC. Translated, it gives CASSSEDRGHEQYF.

This clonotype has only a few counts. The rearrangement joins TRBV19 to TRBJ2-1; D ambiguous. Germline lookup yields CDR1 LNHDA and CDR2 SQIVND (reference sequence). CDR3 length: 16 residues. Trimming stripped 1 base from V and 8 bases from J, with 18 bases between. CDR3 sequence reads: CASSIAGSRTRYEQFF. The DNA for the CDR3 is TGTGCCAGTAGTATAGCAGGCTCTCGGACCAGGTATGAGCAGTTCTTC.

The chain carries TRBV5-8 and TRBJ1-6; TRBD1 matches at 9 bases. Trimming at V came to 4 bases and at J to 10 bases, leaving 6 bases not matched to a gene. The CDR3 covers 14 residues. The germline CDR1 and CDR2 sequences are SGHTS and YDEGEE. CDR3 sequence (DNA): TGTGCCAGCAGCACTGGACAGGGGTGGTCACCCCTCCACTTT. This encodes CASSTGQGWSPLHF.

This clonotype was found a few times. The J gene is TRBJ1-3, the V gene TRBV10-3; D gene uncertain. V shed 4 bases and J shed 0 bases, with 10 bases lying between them. This CDR3 spans 15 amino acids. CDR1 ENHRY and CDR2 SYGVKD come from the germline V gene. The CDR3 here is CAISVGQPSGNTIYF. As DNA, the CDR3 is TGTGCCATCAGTGTGGGTCAGCCCTCTGGAAACACCATATATTTT.

This clonotype has more than one count but fewer than ten. V usage is TRBV20-1 and J usage is TRBJ2-7; no reliable D call. Germline loops: CDR1 DFQATT, CDR2 SNEGSKA (reference sequence). CDR3 length: 15 amino acids. Trimming cost V 3 bases and J 4 bases, with 19 bases left between them. Written as DNA, the CDR3 is TGCAGTGCTAGTCTCGGGCCTCGAGGAGCTTACGAGCAGTACTTC. It specifies CSASLGPRGAYEQYF.

Worth noting for this clonotype: A junction boundary mismatches the germline segment, possibly from a read error. The J gene is TRBJ2-7, the V gene TRBV11-2, with D uncertain. The CDR3 is 11 amino acids. CDR1 is SGHAT and CDR2 is FQNNGV in the germline V gene. The CDR3 DNA follows: TGTGCCAACAGCCTGCGGAACGAGCAGTACTTC. This encodes CANSLRNEQYF. The entire variable domain, with the rest obtained from reference TRBV11-2 and TRBJ2-7, is as follows: EAGVAQSPRYKIIEKRQSVAFWCNPISGHATLYWYQQILGQGPKLLIQFQNNGVVDDSQLPKDRFSAERLKGVDSTLKIQPAKLEDSAVYLCANSLRNEQYFGPGTRLTVT.

This clonotype was seen repeatedly, ten times or more. The rearrangement uses TRBV2 and TRBJ2-7; D gene uncertain. V was cut by 8 bases and J by 7 bases, with 9 bases left in between. The CDR3 is 10 residues long. The germline gives CDR1 SNHLY, CDR2 FYNNEI. The CDR3 DNA reads as TGTGCCAGCGGCGGTTTTGAGCAGTACTTC. Translating it yields CASGGFEQYF.

This rearrangement joins TRBV2 to TRBJ1-2; 12 bases agree with TRBD1. The CDR3 is 13 amino acids. The J segment lost 8 bases and the V segment lost 6 bases, leaving 4 bases of the junction unmatched. Germline-derived CDR1 and CDR2 are SNHLY and FYNNEI. The CDR3 DNA reads TGTGCCAGCAGCGGGACAGGGGGCAGGGGCTACACCTTC. Its protein is CASSGTGGRGYTF. Supplemented by reference TRBV2 and TRBJ1-2, the full variable domain reads EPEVTQTPSHQVTQMGQEVILRCVPISNHLYFYWYRQILGQKVEFLVSFYNNEISEKSEIFDDQFSVERPDGSNFTLKIRSTKLEDSAMYFCASSGTGGRGYTFGSGTRLTVV.

The chain is built from TRBV6-1 and TRBJ2-7; 9 bases agree with TRBD1. Losses at the gene ends were 7 bases for V and 2 bases for J; bases not matched to a gene: 12. This CDR3 has 16 amino acids. From germline, CDR1 is MNHNS and CDR2 SASEGT. The CDR3 is CASNRDRVFRTYEQYF. CDR3 coding DNA: TGTGCCAGCAACAGGGACAGGGTTTTTCGAACCTACGAGCAGTACTTC.

This clonotype came up many times. V usage is TRBV7-2 and J usage is TRBJ2-2; a possible D gene is TRBD1 (5 bases). Trimming removed 4 bases from V and 1 base from J, with 13 bases in between. Germline lookup yields CDR1 SGHTA and CDR2 FQGNSA. The CDR3 totals 16 residues. The CDR3 loop reads CASSYVRALNTGELFF. For the CDR3, the DNA is TGTGCCAGCAGCTACGTCAGGGCCCTGAACACCGGGGAGCTGTTTTTT.

This chain joins TRBV20-1 and TRBJ2-2; no clear D. The CDR3 is 14 residues long. Germline V gene data show CDR1 as DFQATT and CDR2 as SNEGSKA (reference sequence). Between the trimmed V and J ends, which lost 6 bases and 3 bases, there was a span of 14 bases. CDR3 nucleotides: TGCAGTGCCCCGGGCCCTCTAGACACCGGGGAGCTGTTTTTT. Protein: CSAPGPLDTGELFF.

This clonotype was counted at least ten times. The chain carries TRBV6-1 and TRBJ2-7, with 8 nucleotides matching TRBD1. The CDR3 has 14 residues. Germline values: CDR1 MNHNS, CDR2 SASEGT. V shed 2 bases, J shed 3 bases, and the junction held 3 bases outside the gene matches. This CDR3 is CASSELGQVYEQYF. As DNA, the CDR3 is TGTGCCAGCAGTGAACTGGGACAGGTCTACGAGCAGTACTTC.

This clonotype was seen ten or more times. The V gene is TRBV7-2, the J gene TRBJ2-7; the D gene is possibly TRBD1 (6 bases). Trimming removed 5 bases from V and 1 base from J, with 9 bases in between. This CDR3 contains 13 residues. Looked up from germline, CDR1 is SGHTA and CDR2 is FQGNSA. CDR3 DNA: TGTGCCAGCAGCCGACAGGAATCCTACGAGCAGTACTTC. Translated: CASSRQESYEQYF.

This clonotype was counted ten times or more. The genes are TRBV30 and TRBJ2-7, with no clear D. V shed 3 bases and J shed 1 base, with 7 bases lying between them. The CDR3 contains 12 residues. CDR1 is GTSNPN, CDR2 SVGIG, per germline (reference sequence). The CDR3 region is CAWRPQSYEQYF. For the CDR3, the DNA is TGTGCCTGGAGGCCGCAGTCCTACGAGCAGTACTTC.

This clonotype has a count of ten or more. The chain uses TRBV24-1 and TRBJ2-1, with TRBD2 as a possible D gene (5 bases). The ends were cut back, 8 bases at V and 6 bases at J, with 13 bases in the middle. CDR3 length: 13 amino acids. Germline CDR1 is KGHDR and CDR2 is SFDVKD. CDR3 protein: CATTGITANEQFF. The CDR3 nucleotides read TGTGCCACCACCGGGATCACCGCCAATGAGCAGTTCTTC.

Ten or more counts support this clonotype. The chain employs TRBV27 and TRBJ2-1, with D unresolved. Germline V gene sequence: CDR1 MNHEY, CDR2 SMNVEV (reference sequence). V lost 7 bases, J lost 9 bases, and 10 bases lay in between. The CDR3 covers 11 residues. CDR3 loop: CASKGSIEQFF. The CDR3 DNA reads TGTGCCAGCAAGGGTTCTATTGAGCAGTTCTTC.

The table lists this clonotype with many counts. The chain has TRBV28 and TRBJ2-7; D not certain. This CDR3 has 14 amino acids. The V and J ends lost 2 bases and 2 bases respectively, with 10 bases between them. CDR1 and CDR2 (germline): MDHEN, SYDVKM. CDR3 sequence reads: CASSLRPDPYEQYF. DNA of the CDR3: TGTGCCAGCAGTTTAAGGCCTGATCCCTACGAGCAGTACTTC.